One and the same sample provided the 26 T cell receptor beta chains below, sequenced in a study of blood T cell repertoires in COVID-19. Clones were sequenced by immunoSEQ multiplex PCR, and TCRdb holds only the in-frame ones, with some missing. The top ten clones hold almost 9% of a sample with about 150,000 clones, roughly 84% of them seen once. Input material: peripheral blood. The source is a man aged 30-40 years with COVID-19, enrolled during active disease.

The chain carries TRBV10-3 and TRBJ2-5; the match to TRBD2 covers 11 bases. J gave up 5 bases and V 10 bases, and 12 bases lay outside the gene matches. There are 15 residues in the CDR3. CDR1 ENHRY and CDR2 SYGVKD come from the germline V gene. The CDR3 bases are TGTGCCAGCGGTATGATAGCGGGAGGGGGTGAGACCCAGTACTTC. It codes for CASGMIAGGGETQYF.

J is TRBJ1-2 and V is TRBV4-1; perhaps TRBD1 as D (5 bases). Germline loops: CDR1 MGHRA, CDR2 YSYEKL. The CDR3 totals 15 residues. The V gene lost 6 bases and the J gene lost 3 bases, with 17 bases spanning the gap. The DNA for the CDR3 is TGCGCCAGCAGTCCAGGGTTGTTTTCCGACTATGGCTACACCTTC. It encodes CASSPGLFSDYGYTF.

CDR3 in DNA: TGTGCCAGCAGCGACAGGTCCTACGAGCAGTACTTC. It translates to CASSDRSYEQYF. This chain uses TRBV28 with TRBJ2-7; weak D call: TRBD1 (6 bases). The CDR3 has 12 amino acids. Germline V gene sequence: CDR1 MDHEN, CDR2 SYDVKM. V dropped 6 bases and J dropped 1 base, with 7 bases sitting between them.

The V gene is TRBV27, the J gene TRBJ2-7, with D perhaps matching TRBD2 (5 bases). This CDR3 has 15 residues. With 5 bases removed from V and 0 bases from J, the gap between germline ends came to 14 bases. In germline, CDR1 is MNHEY, CDR2 SMNVEV (reference sequence). The CDR3 coding sequence is TGTGCCAGCAGTCCGAGGGTGATAAGCTCCTACGAGCAGTACTTC. It is translated as CASSPRVISSYEQYF.

The chain recombines TRBV15 with TRBJ2-2, with 7 bases fitting TRBD1. The ends lost 1 base at V and 5 bases at J; junction bases unmatched: 4. This CDR3 is 15 amino acids long. Germline V gives CDR1 LNHNV, CDR2 YYDKDF (reference sequence). This CDR3 reads CATSRVRGWTGELFF. The CDR3 DNA sequence: TGTGCCACCAGCAGAGTCAGGGGGTGGACCGGGGAGCTGTTTTTT.

The chain has TRBV19 and TRBJ2-1; TRBD1 matches at 11 bases. The CDR3 is 17 residues long. CDR1 and CDR2 from the germline V gene are LNHDA and SQIVND (reference sequence). Trimming at V came to 2 bases and at J to 7 bases, leaving 10 bases not matched to a gene. CDR3 protein: CASSIRSGQGASNEQFF. The CDR3 nucleotides read TGTGCCAGTAGTATAAGGTCAGGACAGGGGGCGTCGAATGAGCAGTTCTTC.

A word on this clone: A read error may account for a junction end that differs from germline. The chain joins TRBV9 to TRBJ1-1, with D possibly matching TRBD1 (6 bases). CDR1 is SGDLS and CDR2 is YYNGEE in the germline V gene. The CDR3 runs 16 residues. The CDR3 here is CARSVGGGGAGTEAFF. The CDR3 nucleotides read TGTGCCCGCAGCGTGGGGGGCGGGGGCGCAGGCACTGAAGCTTTCTTT.

The rearrangement uses TRBV18 and TRBJ2-1, with 8 positions matching TRBD2. The junction had 10 bases not matched to a gene; V was cut back by 3 bases and J by 9 bases. The germline V gene has CDR1 KGHSH and CDR2 LQKENI. This CDR3 has 15 amino acids. CDR3 DNA sequence: TGTGCCAGCTCACCCACACTAGCGGAGGGGGGTGAGCAGTTCTTC. The encoded protein is CASSPTLAEGGEQFF.

This clone has a single count. As DNA, the CDR3 is TGTGCCAGCAGCTCCCGGGACAGGAGCACAGATACGCAGTATTTT. Its protein is CASSSRDRSTDTQYF. The genes are TRBV13 and TRBJ2-3, with TRBD1 matching over 8 bases. Trimming took 4 bases from V and 0 from J; bases not matched to a gene: 3. There are 15 residues in the CDR3. The germline V gene has CDR1 PRHDT and CDR2 FYEKMQ (reference sequence).

The rearrangement links TRBV19 to TRBJ2-3; 9 nucleotides align to TRBD1. The germline V gene encodes CDR1 LNHDA and CDR2 SQIVND (reference sequence). CDR3 length equals 13 residues. With 1 base clipped from V and 9 bases from J, the junction kept 2 bases outside the gene matches. CDR3 sequence reads: CASSIGGTGTQYF. The CDR3 nucleotides are TGTGCCAGTAGTATAGGCGGGACAGGGACGCAGTATTTT.

This clone occurred a few times. The chain carries TRBV19 and TRBJ1-5; 8 nucleotides align to TRBD1. CDR1 and CDR2 (germline): LNHDA, SQIVND (reference sequence). This CDR3 comprises 15 residues. With V trimmed by 6 bases and J by 4 bases, 8 bases remained unmatched. The CDR3 nucleotides read TGTGCCAGTAGCCACCGGACAGGGCGGAATCAGCCCCAGCATTTT. This encodes CASSHRTGRNQPQHF.

This rearrangement joins TRBV7-2 to TRBJ2-1; D may be TRBD1 (5 bases). V was shortened by 3 bases and J by 1 base, with 10 bases between the two germline ends. In germline, CDR1 is SGHTA, CDR2 FQGNSA. The CDR3 sequence is 15 residues long. The CDR3 DNA reads as TGTGCCAGCAGCTTTAAGGGGCTATCCTACAATGAGCAGTTCTTC. It specifies CASSFKGLSYNEQFF. The full variable domain, its missing parts supplied by reference TRBV7-2 and TRBJ2-1, is GAGVSQSPSNKVTEKGKDVELRCDPISGHTALYWYRQSLGQGLEFLIYFQGNSAPDKSGLPSDRFSAERTGGSVSTLTIQRTQQEDSAVYLCASSFKGLSYNEQFFGPGTRLTVL.

The V and J genes are TRBV6-5 and TRBJ1-5, with 8 positions matching TRBD1. Germline assignment: CDR1 MNHEY and CDR2 SVGAGI. The CDR3 runs 15 residues. V lost 6 bases to trimming and J lost 2 bases; unmatched junction nucleotides: 6. Here the CDR3 reads CASSPGQGGNQPQHF. CDR3 sequence (DNA): TGTGCCAGCAGCCCCGGACAGGGTGGCAATCAGCCCCAGCATTTT.

CDR3 DNA sequence: TGCAGCGTGGAAACAGGGGGCTATGGCTACACCTTC. Encoded protein: CSVETGGYGYTF. The chain combines TRBV29-1 with TRBJ1-2; TRBD1 matches at 8 bases. V lost 6 bases to trimming and J lost 4 bases; unmatched junction nucleotides: 4. This CDR3 region has 12 residues. CDR1 and CDR2 from the germline V gene are SQVTM and ANQGSEA.

V usage is TRBV4-1 and J usage is TRBJ2-5, with D possibly being TRBD2 (5 bases). Germline V gene sequence: CDR1 MGHRA, CDR2 YSYEKL. Between the trimmed V and J ends, which lost 0 bases and 3 bases, there was a span of 8 bases. The CDR3 covers 14 residues. CDR3 residues: CASSQDVGEETQYF. The CDR3 DNA reads TGCGCCAGCAGCCAAGACGTCGGGGAAGAGACCCAGTACTTC.

The chain links TRBV27 to TRBJ1-5; no clear D gene. V dropped 2 bases and J dropped 11 bases, with 13 bases sitting between them. Per germline, CDR1 MNHEY and CDR2 SMNVEV (reference sequence). This CDR3 is built from 13 residues. The CDR3 loop reads CASSLGRSRTQHF. In DNA, the CDR3 is TGTGCCAGCAGTTTAGGCCGGAGTAGGACCCAGCATTTT.

This clone was observed a few times. The gene calls are TRBV4-1 and TRBJ1-5; 9 positions match TRBD1. V shed 4 bases and J 4 bases; nucleotides not matched to a gene: 5. Germline CDR1 and CDR2: MGHRA and YSYEKL. The CDR3 is 15 residues long. The CDR3 coding sequence is TGCGCCAGCAGCCCCGGGACAGGGTTGAATCAGCCCCAGCATTTT. It yields the protein CASSPGTGLNQPQHF.

The chain joins TRBV5-1 to TRBJ2-7; 7 bases are a match to TRBD1. CDR3 length: 14 amino acids. With V trimmed by 0 bases and J by 0 bases, 0 bases remained unmatched. Germline V lookup: CDR1 SGHRS, CDR2 YFSETQ. CDR3 in DNA: TGCGCCAGCAGCTTGGGGGACAGCTCCTACGAGCAGTACTTC. Protein: CASSLGDSSYEQYF.

The rearrangement uses TRBV19 and TRBJ1-6, with 10 positions matching TRBD1. The CDR3 covers 16 residues. From germline, CDR1 is LNHDA and CDR2 SQIVND (reference sequence). The junction had 10 bases not matched to a gene; V was cut back by 4 bases and J by 10 bases. Written as DNA, the CDR3 is TGTGCCAGTAGTACCTTCGGGACAGGGGTAGGATCACCCCTCCACTTT. Its protein product is CASSTFGTGVGSPLHF.

The CDR3 DNA reads TGTGCCAGCAGCTTAATCCGGACAGGGGGCGAGACCCAGTACTTC. It encodes CASSLIRTGGETQYF. The rearrangement uses TRBV7-2 and TRBJ2-5, with 11 positions matching TRBD1. CDR1 SGHTA and CDR2 FQGNSA come from the germline V gene. V lost 2 bases, J lost 5 bases, and 4 bases stayed unmatched. The CDR3 contains 15 residues.

The chain uses TRBV5-1 and TRBJ2-7, with D possibly matching TRBD1 (6 bases). There are 14 residues in the CDR3. With 0 bases removed from V and 3 bases from J, the gap between germline ends came to 10 bases. Germline CDR1 and CDR2: SGHRS and YFSETQ. CDR3 nucleotide sequence: TGCGCCAGCAGCTTGGGATTACAGGGCTACGAGCAGTACTTC. Protein product: CASSLGLQGYEQYF. Drawing the rest from reference TRBV5-1 and TRBJ2-7, the complete variable domain is KAGVTQTPRYLIKTRGQQVTLSCSPISGHRSVSWYQQTPGQGLQFLFEYFSETQRNKGNFPGRFSGRQFSNSRSEMNVSTLELGDSALYLCASSLGLQGYEQYFGPGTRLTVT.

The chain joins TRBV15 to TRBJ2-7, with a possible D match to TRBD2 (5 bases). The CDR3 loop spans 21 amino acids. The germline V gene encodes CDR1 LNHNV and CDR2 YYDKDF (reference sequence). V lost 0 bases and J 3 bases, leaving 30 bases between the germline ends. CDR3 sequence: CATSREGFGILEGTLHYEQYF. The CDR3 DNA is TGTGCCACCAGCAGAGAGGGGTTTGGGATTCTTGAGGGCACTCTCCACTACGAGCAGTACTTC.

The V and J genes are TRBV7-2 and TRBJ2-5, with 8 bases matching TRBD1. The CDR3 has 14 residues. Trimming at V came to 1 base and at J to 5 bases, leaving 3 bases not matched to a gene. Germline-derived CDR1 and CDR2 are SGHTA and FQGNSA. CDR3 nucleotide sequence: TGTGCCAGCAGCTTAGACAGGGGGAGGGAGACCCAGTACTTC. Its translation: CASSLDRGRETQYF.

The rearrangement joins TRBV19 to TRBJ2-7; 8 bases are shared with TRBD2. The CDR3 is made up of 15 amino acids. Per germline, CDR1 LNHDA and CDR2 SQIVND (reference sequence). J lost 2 bases, V lost 2 bases, and 5 bases had no gene match. The CDR3 coding sequence is TGTGCCAGTAGTATAATAGCGGGACCTACCTACGAGCAGTACTTC. Translation: CASSIIAGPTYEQYF.

The chain combines TRBV28 with TRBJ1-1, with D perhaps TRBD1 (6 bases). Trimming took off 10 bases at V and 0 bases at J, with 15 bases between the two ends. The CDR3 consists of 14 residues. CDR1 is MDHEN, CDR2 SYDVKM, per germline. CDR3 region: CATIPGGMNTEAFF. The DNA for the CDR3 is TGTGCCACCATCCCGGGGGGCATGAACACTGAAGCTTTCTTT.

The CDR3 DNA reads TGTGCCAGCAGCTACGGACAGGGGGGTCAGCCCCAGCATTTT. This sequence encodes CASSYGQGGQPQHF. This chain links TRBV5-8 with TRBJ1-5; 10 nucleotides agree with TRBD1. Trimming removed 3 bases from V and 6 bases from J; junction bases left unmatched: 3. The CDR3 runs to 14 residues. Germline CDR1 is SGHTS and CDR2 is YDEGEE.